The 19 T cell receptor beta chains presented below share a single source sample, sequenced in a study of T-cell reconstitution after alpha-beta-depleted transplantation in children. This sample's TCRbeta library carried unique molecular identifier barcodes. TCRdb used MiXCR to reprocess the PCR reads, holding one entry per CDR3 protein. Of 450,000 to 600,000 distinct CDR3 sequences in the sample, roughly 10% were seen once. The sample was PBMCs, taken before TCRalphabeta/CD19-depleted stem cell transplant. These receptor sequences come from a child aged 2 to 15 with inherited bone marrow failure, due to receive a stem cell transplant.

This clonotype appeared many times. The V and J genes are TRBV27 and TRBJ2-7; a weak D match, TRBD1 (8 bases). The CDR3 contains 13 residues. The V end lost 9 bases, the J end lost 6 bases, and 18 bases lay between the germline ends. CDR1 and CDR2 (germline): MNHEY, SMNVEV (reference sequence). CDR3 DNA sequence: TGTGCCAGTAGACAGGGGCCGGGAGGCGAGCAGTACTTC. It is translated as CASRQGPGGEQYF.

The rearrangement links TRBV7-2 to TRBJ2-1; D is perhaps TRBD2 (7 bases). Per germline, CDR1 SGHTA and CDR2 FQGNSA. V lost 6 bases and J lost 7, with 25 bases in between. The CDR3 is made up of 17 amino acids. The CDR3 loop is CASSHQKPGGAGNEQFF. The CDR3 nucleotides are TGTGCCAGCAGTCACCAAAAACCGGGGGGCGCGGGTAATGAGCAGTTCTTC.

In its sample, this clonotype was seen a few times. The rearrangement joins TRBV20-1 to TRBJ1-4; TRBD1 matches 10 bases. From germline, CDR1 is DFQATT and CDR2 SNEGSKA (reference sequence). The CDR3 is 13 amino acids. The CDR3 is CTAGQGPNEKLFF. CDR3 nucleotides: TGCACGGCGGGACAGGGGCCTAATGAAAAACTGTTTTTT.

The table lists this clonotype with many counts. The CDR3 nucleotides read TGTGCCAGCAGCTTAGGGACACCGCCTGGCGGCGAGCAGTACTTC. Translation: CASSLGTPPGGEQYF. The chain carries TRBV13 and TRBJ2-7; no clear D gene. Germline V gives CDR1 PRHDT, CDR2 FYEKMQ (reference sequence). CDR3 length: 15 residues. V was trimmed by 0 bases and J by 6 bases, leaving 15 bases between them.

This clonotype was detected a few times. The chain is built from TRBV6-2 or TRBV6-3 and TRBJ2-5; 9 nucleotides align to TRBD1. The CDR3 length is 15 residues. In germline, CDR1 is MNHEY, CDR2 SVGEGT. Losses at the gene ends were 5 bases for V and 3 bases for J; bases not matched to a gene: 7. As DNA, the CDR3 is TGTGCCAGCAGTCACTGGCGACAGGGGGAAGAGACCCAGTACTTC. It is translated as CASSHWRQGEETQYF.

In this sample, this clonotype turned up many times. The gene calls are TRBV27 and TRBJ1-5; TRBD1 is a possible D gene (5 bases). V lost 4 bases to trimming and J lost 5 bases, with 15 bases between them. CDR1 MNHEY and CDR2 SMNVEV come from the germline V gene (reference sequence). The CDR3 runs to 15 residues. The chain's CDR3 is CASSSRRQPDQPQHF. The CDR3 DNA sequence: TGTGCCAGCAGTTCCCGACGACAGCCCGATCAGCCCCAGCATTTT.

With regard to this clonotype: A much larger clone sits a single nucleotide away, making a read error possible. The V call is TRBV27, the J call TRBJ2-2, with D unclear. Germline lookup yields CDR1 MNHEY and CDR2 SMNVEV (reference sequence). V was shortened by 8 bases and J by 1 base, with 2 bases between the two germline ends. The CDR3 sequence is 11 residues long. The CDR3 DNA reads as TGTGCCAGCGTGAACACCGGGGAGCTGTTTTTT. It translates to CASVNTGELFF.

This chain connects TRBV7-9 to TRBJ2-5, with 8 bases lining up with TRBD1. J was trimmed by 2 bases and V by 5 bases; bases with no gene match: 7. The CDR3 covers 15 residues. CDR1 is SEHNR and CDR2 is FQNEAQ in the germline V gene (reference sequence). CDR3 region: CASSTIRGPQETQYF. CDR3 nucleotide sequence: TGTGCCAGCAGCACCATCAGGGGGCCTCAAGAGACCCAGTACTTC. Full variable domain (outside the CDR3, taken from reference TRBV7-9 and TRBJ2-5): DTGVSQNPRHKITKRGQNVTFRCDPISEHNRLYWYRQTLGQGPEFLTYFQNEAQLEKSRLLSDRFSAERPKGSFSTLEIQRTEQGDSAMYLCASSTIRGPQETQYFGPGTRLLVL.

In regard to this clonotype: Sequence at one end of the junction differs from germline and may be a read error. This chain uses TRBV20-1 with TRBJ2-7, with 8 bases identical to TRBD2. This CDR3 has 16 amino acids. From germline, CDR1 is DFQATT and CDR2 SNEGSKA (reference sequence). The CDR3 region has the DNA TGCTGTGCTAGACCCCCTCCCAGCGGGAGCTCCTACGAGCAGTACTTC. Protein sequence: CCARPPPSGSSYEQYF.

The sample holds a few counts of this clonotype. The V call is TRBV20-1, the J call TRBJ2-1, with 8 bases lining up with TRBD2. The CDR3 is 15 amino acids. CDR1 DFQATT and CDR2 SNEGSKA come from the germline V gene (reference sequence). The ends lost 4 bases at V and 5 bases at J; junction bases unmatched: 10. CDR3 amino acids: CSATPGLVKDNEQFF. CDR3 nucleotide sequence: TGCAGTGCTACACCGGGACTAGTAAAGGACAATGAGCAGTTCTTC.

This clonotype has at least ten counts. The chain recombines TRBV29-1 with TRBJ2-2; D unresolved. This CDR3 is 13 amino acids long. CDR1 is SQVTM and CDR2 is ANQGSEA in the germline V gene. Trimming cost V 7 bases and J 1 base, with 10 bases left between them. The CDR3 reads CSADTRNTGELFF. In DNA, the CDR3 is TGCAGCGCAGACACCCGGAACACCGGGGAGCTGTTTTTT.

Only a few counts were recorded for this clonotype. V and J are TRBV20-1 and TRBJ2-3, with unresolved D. The V gene lost 6 bases and the J gene lost 1 base, with 11 bases spanning the gap. The germline V gene has CDR1 DFQATT and CDR2 SNEGSKA (reference sequence). The CDR3 length is 13 residues. CDR3 DNA: TGCAGTGCCGAGGACGGACGCACAGATACGCAGTATTTT. Translating gives CSAEDGRTDTQYF.

This clonotype appeared many times. The CDR3 DNA reads TGTGCCAGCAGTCCGCCCCTAGGGGACATTGAAGCTTTCTTT. Its protein product is CASSPPLGDIEAFF. The rearrangement links TRBV12-3 or TRBV12-4 to TRBJ1-1; the D gene is possibly TRBD1 (6 bases). CDR3 length: 14 amino acids. Trimming took 5 bases from V and 7 from J, leaving 17 bases between them.

As for this clonotype: Just one base apart from a much larger clone, this may be a read error. The chain joins TRBV12-3 or TRBV12-4 to TRBJ2-1, with TRBD2 matching over 7 bases. V shed 6 bases and J 7 bases; nucleotides not matched to a gene: 9. This CDR3 is 14 amino acids long. Here the CDR3 reads CASSPARGSNEQFF. The CDR3 nucleotides are TGTGCCAGCAGCCCCGCTCGCGGGAGTAATGAGCAGTTCTTC.

For this clonotype: Given a much more abundant clone one base away, this may be a read error. In DNA, the CDR3 is TGTGCCAGCAGCCACAACGTTCGCATTGGGGACATCCACCCTACGGGCAGTAGGTTC. Protein sequence: CASSHNVRIGDIHPTGSRF. This chain connects TRBV6-2 or TRBV6-3 to TRBJ2-7; D may be TRBD1 (6 bases). The CDR3 totals 19 residues. Germline V gene data show CDR1 as MNHEY and CDR2 as SVGEGT.

This clonotype showed up just once. The chain is built from TRBV10-3 and TRBJ2-7; no definite D call. In germline, CDR1 is ENHRY, CDR2 SYGVKD. The CDR3 is 11 amino acids. V lost 2 bases to trimming and J lost 5 bases, with 4 bases between them. The CDR3 reads CAISEAHEQYF. CDR3 sequence (DNA): TGTGCCATCAGTGAGGCCCACGAGCAGTACTTC.

This clonotype was recorded at least ten times. The chain recombines TRBV7-2 with TRBJ2-3; the D gene is possibly TRBD2 (5 bases). CDR1 and CDR2 from the germline V gene are SGHTA and FQGNSA. The V end was cut by 8 bases, the J end by 3 bases, with 15 bases between. The length of the CDR3 is 14 residues. For the CDR3, the DNA is TGTGCCAGCGCCGGAGTGACGGGGACAGATACGCAGTATTTT. Protein product: CASAGVTGTDTQYF. Full variable domain (missing parts from reference TRBV7-2 and TRBJ2-3): GAGVSQSPSNKVTEKGKDVELRCDPISGHTALYWYRQSLGQGLEFLIYFQGNSAPDKSGLPSDRFSAERTGGSVSTLTIQRTQQEDSAVYLCASAGVTGTDTQYFGPGTRLTVL.

In its sample, this clonotype was seen many times. The chain combines TRBV27 with TRBJ2-1; TRBD2 matches 7 bases. CDR3 size: 16 residues. The V segment lost 6 bases and the J segment 3 bases; nucleotides outside the gene matches: 11. Per germline, CDR1 MNHEY and CDR2 SMNVEV (reference sequence). The CDR3 protein is CASSITGAGYYNEQFF. As DNA, the CDR3 is TGTGCCAGCAGCATTACGGGAGCGGGGTACTACAATGAGCAGTTCTTC.

The rearrangement links TRBV20-1 to TRBJ2-7; 10 bases are a match to TRBD2. Germline-derived CDR1 and CDR2 are DFQATT and SNEGSKA (reference sequence). The CDR3 is 15 residues long. V trimming: 5 bases; J trimming: 12 bases; junction bases outside the gene matches: 19. The CDR3 DNA is TGCAGTGCTGCGGGGGAACTAGCGGGAAACCATATACGGTACTTC. This encodes CSAAGELAGNHIRYF.